Following are 27 T cell receptor beta chains from one sample sequenced in a study of T cells in tuberculosis. Data came from immunoSEQ multiplex PCR; TCRdb stores just in-frame clones and leaves some out. The table lists 30,000 to 35,000 clones, 95% to 96% of them singletons. Sequencing input: PBMCs. The origin of the receptors is a donor under 30 with latent tuberculosis or without tuberculosis infection.

This clone has more than one count but fewer than ten. Its ends do not fully match the called genes, so a read error is possible. The chain employs TRBV7-7 and TRBJ2-1; 9 bases fit TRBD1. The CDR3 consists of 15 residues. CDR1 is SSHAT and CDR2 is FNYEAQ in the germline V gene (reference sequence). This CDR3 is CASSPDRGSDNEQFF. CDR3 bases: TGTGCTAGCAGTCCGGACAGGGGAAGCGACAATGAGCAGTTCTTC.

The chain links TRBV5-4 to TRBJ2-2; 10 nucleotides agree with TRBD2. Trimming took 3 bases from V and 1 from J; bases not matched to a gene: 0. CDR1 SGHNT and CDR2 YYREEE come from the germline V gene (reference sequence). The CDR3 is 15 residues long. This chain's CDR3 is CASSSSGRNTGELFF. The CDR3 bases are TGTGCCAGCAGCTCTAGCGGGAGGAACACCGGGGAGCTGTTTTTT. Filled out from reference TRBV5-4 and TRBJ2-2, the complete variable domain reads ETGVTQSPTHLIKTRGQQVTLRCSSQSGHNTVSWYQQALGQGPQFIFQYYREEENGRGNFPPRFSGLQFPNYSSELNVNALELDDSALYLCASSSSGRNTGELFFGEGSRLTVL.

V is TRBV5-4 and J is TRBJ2-3; 7 bases agree with TRBD1. The CDR3 contains 15 residues. J gave up 6 bases and V 4 bases, and 11 bases lay outside the gene matches. From germline, CDR1 is SGHNT and CDR2 YYREEE (reference sequence). The CDR3 coding sequence is TGTGCCAGCAGCCTGGGACAGTCCCAATGGGATACGCAGTATTTT. Amino acids: CASSLGQSQWDTQYF.

The chain uses TRBV6-5 and TRBJ2-3; 8 bases are a match to TRBD2. Germline CDR1 and CDR2: MNHEY and SVGAGI. The CDR3 runs 16 residues. Trimming removed 1 base from V and 1 base from J; junction bases left unmatched: 4. The DNA of the CDR3 is TGTGCCAGCAGTTACTATCCGACTAGCGGCACAGATACGCAGTATTTT. This codes for CASSYYPTSGTDTQYF.

The CDR3 here is CASSPPWAGDFTTNEKLFF. The CDR3 bases are TGCGCCAGCAGCCCCCCTTGGGCAGGGGATTTTACAACTAATGAAAAACTGTTTTTT. This rearrangement joins TRBV4-1 to TRBJ1-4, with TRBD1 as a possible D gene (6 bases). This CDR3 is 19 amino acids long. Per germline, CDR1 MGHRA and CDR2 YSYEKL. Trimming left V 4 bases short and J 0 bases short, with 21 bases between.

The J gene is TRBJ1-2, the V gene TRBV4-3; D is unclear. There are 15 residues in the CDR3. With 4 bases removed from V and 3 bases from J, the gap between germline ends came to 15 bases. Germline V gene sequence: CDR1 LGHNA, CDR2 YSLEER. The CDR3 spells CASSPSNREYYGYTF. CDR3 DNA: TGCGCCAGCAGCCCTTCCAATCGGGAGTACTATGGCTACACCTTC.

The CDR3 sequence is CASSLRPLAAGSYNEQFF. The DNA for the CDR3 is TGTGCCAGCAGCTTAAGACCCCTAGCCGCCGGCTCCTACAATGAGCAGTTCTTC. The chain is built from TRBV7-3 and TRBJ2-1, with D perhaps matching TRBD2 (5 bases). Deletions cut 1 base from V and 0 bases from J, with 16 bases between. CDR1 and CDR2 (germline): SGHTA, FQGTGA. The CDR3 runs 18 residues.

The table lists this clone with a count of one. The chain is built from TRBV25-1 and TRBJ1-2; the D is unclear. The CDR3 is 18 amino acids. Trimming took off 4 bases at V and 3 bases at J, with 24 bases between the two ends. Germline V gene data show CDR1 as MGHDK and CDR2 as SYGVNS. The CDR3 DNA reads as TGTGCCAGCAGTGTATTGGAGGGTCAGCCCGGGATTGACTATGGCTACACCTTC. Its translation: CASSVLEGQPGIDYGYTF.

This chain connects TRBV7-9 to TRBJ2-5, with 15 bases fitting TRBD2. Germline V gene data show CDR1 as SEHNR and CDR2 as FQNEAQ (reference sequence). The CDR3 loop spans 18 amino acids. V shed 4 bases, J shed 2 bases, and the junction held 8 bases outside the gene matches. The CDR3 DNA reads TGTGCCAGCAGCTCCGAGGGACTAGCGGGGGGTGAGCAAGAGACCCAGTACTTC. This gives the protein CASSSEGLAGGEQETQYF.

The rearrangement uses TRBV7-8 and TRBJ1-5; D uncertain. This CDR3 spans 17 amino acids. Deletions cut 0 bases from V and 1 base from J, with 13 bases between. Germline V gene data show CDR1 as SGHVS and CDR2 as FQNEAQ. The CDR3 loop is CASSLAQRMRSNQPQHF. Written as DNA, the CDR3 is TGTGCCAGCAGCTTAGCGCAGAGGATGAGGAGCAATCAGCCCCAGCATTTT.

V and J are TRBV7-6 and TRBJ2-7, with a possible D match to TRBD2 (6 bases). CDR3 size: 11 residues. With 5 bases removed from V and 7 bases from J, the gap between germline ends came to 9 bases. The V gene's germline CDR1 is SGHVS and CDR2 FNYEAQ. The CDR3 sequence is CASSPGGEQYF. The CDR3 nucleotides read TGTGCCAGCAGCCCTGGGGGGGAGCAGTACTTC.

V gene TRBV5-4 combines with J gene TRBJ1-2; 10 positions match TRBD1. The germline CDR1 and CDR2 sequences are SGHNT and YYREEE (reference sequence). There are 13 residues in the CDR3. The V and J ends lost 3 bases and 5 bases, in that order; junction bases with no gene match: 1. The CDR3 DNA sequence: TGTGCCAGCAGCTCGGGACAGGGGTATGGCTACACCTTC. As protein: CASSSGQGYGYTF.

The chain couples TRBV21-1 to TRBJ2-6; the table assigns TRBD2, which was not confirmed against the DNA. TRBV21-1 is labeled a pseudogene. CDR3 length equals 18 residues. CDR3: CASSYLAGKAAGANVLTF. CDR3 sequence (DNA): TGTGCCAGCAGCTACCTGGCGGGGAAGGCTGCTGGGGCCAACGTCCTGACTTTC.

This clone was detected only once. This chain joins TRBV12-5 and TRBJ1-5; D unresolved. Per the germline V gene, CDR1 is LGHNT and CDR2 is FRNRAP. Deletions cut 7 bases from V and 4 bases from J, with 17 bases between. The length of the CDR3 is 15 residues. In DNA form, the CDR3 reads TGTGCTAGTGCCTCCGACTCAACCAAGAATCAGCCCCAGCATTTT. This translates into CASASDSTKNQPQHF.

The genes are TRBV7-2 and TRBJ2-2; TRBD1 might be the D (5 bases). Germline values: CDR1 SGHTA, CDR2 FQGNSA. Trimming shortened V by 1 base and J by 3 bases, and 9 bases separated the two germline ends. The CDR3 covers 15 residues. The CDR3 DNA reads TGTGCCAGCAGCTTAGAGGGGTTGGACACCGGGGAGCTGTTTTTT. It translates to CASSLEGLDTGELFF.

The chain is built from TRBV6-5 and TRBJ1-4; 7 bases map to TRBD1. The CDR3 loop spans 13 amino acids. V trimming: 6 bases; J trimming: 8 bases; junction bases outside the gene matches: 6. CDR1 and CDR2 (germline): MNHEY, SVGAGI. In DNA form, the CDR3 reads TGTGCCAGCAGCTCACAGGGGCGGGAAAAACTGTTTTTT. Its translation: CASSSQGREKLFF.

V gene TRBV19 combines with J gene TRBJ1-5, with 7 bases fitting TRBD1. J lost 7 bases, V lost 7 bases, and 7 bases had no gene match. The germline gives CDR1 LNHDA, CDR2 SQIVND (reference sequence). This CDR3 is 13 amino acids long. DNA of the CDR3: TGTGCCAGTAAAAGTGAGGGGGCGCAGCCCCAGCATTTT. It is translated as CASKSEGAQPQHF.

The chain employs TRBV27 and TRBJ2-5; D remains ambiguous. Per germline, CDR1 MNHEY and CDR2 SMNVEV (reference sequence). V gave up 4 bases and J gave up 9 bases, with 15 bases separating them. CDR3 length: 13 residues. The DNA for the CDR3 is TGTGCCAGCAGTTCCTCGCTCGTCGGGTCCCAGTACTTC. Translating it yields CASSSSLVGSQYF.

V and J are TRBV19 and TRBJ2-7; perhaps TRBD1 as D (6 bases). Germline CDR1 and CDR2: LNHDA and SQIVND (reference sequence). The CDR3 contains 15 residues. V shed 3 bases and J shed 0 bases, with 12 bases lying between them. The CDR3 region is CASSILRGTSYEQYF. The CDR3 DNA reads as TGTGCCAGTAGTATCCTCAGGGGCACCTCCTACGAGCAGTACTTC.

The chain combines TRBV4-2 with TRBJ2-1; D may be TRBD2 (5 bases). The CDR3 runs 13 residues. The ends were cut back, 0 bases at V and 12 bases at J, with 12 bases in the middle. Germline V gene data show CDR1 as LGHNA and CDR2 as YNFKEQ. DNA of the CDR3: TGTGCCAGCAGCCAAGAGGACCCGGGAAGGCAGTTCTTC. Protein sequence: CASSQEDPGRQFF.

The CDR3 loop is CASSPRLARETQYF. The CDR3 bases are TGTGCCAGCAGCCCCAGACTAGCCAGGGAGACCCAGTACTTC. The chain joins TRBV7-2 to TRBJ2-5; the match to TRBD2 covers 7 bases. Losses at the gene ends were 5 bases for V and 5 bases for J; bases not matched to a gene: 8. Germline CDR1 reads SGHTA; CDR2 reads FQGNSA. The CDR3 totals 14 residues.

The genes are TRBV7-9 and TRBJ2-1, with D maybe TRBD1 (6 bases). Germline V gene sequence: CDR1 SEHNR, CDR2 FQNEAQ (reference sequence). The CDR3 totals 16 residues. Trimming stripped 3 bases from V and 8 bases from J, with 20 bases between. The CDR3 DNA sequence: TGTGCCAGCAGCTTGGGGGCCTCAGGGTTCAGAGATGAGCAGTTCTTC. Translating it yields CASSLGASGFRDEQFF.

The chain combines TRBV6-5 with TRBJ1-1; D is possibly TRBD1 (5 bases). Trimming shortened V by 0 bases and J by 10 bases, and 9 bases separated the two germline ends. Per the germline V gene, CDR1 is MNHEY and CDR2 is SVGAGI. The CDR3 length is 12 residues. This CDR3 reads CASSYSIGAAFF. CDR3 nucleotides: TGTGCCAGCAGTTACTCGATTGGGGCAGCTTTCTTT.

The chain employs TRBV6-1 and TRBJ2-4, with 9 bases lining up with TRBD2. Losses at the gene ends were 1 base for V and 3 bases for J; bases not matched to a gene: 10. The CDR3 is 18 amino acids. Germline CDR1 MNHNS, CDR2 SASEGT. The CDR3 protein is CASSEELAGGGGKNIQYF. CDR3 bases: TGTGCCAGCAGTGAAGAGTTGGCCGGCGGGGGGGGCAAAAACATTCAGTACTTC.

This clone is a singleton in its sample. The chain couples TRBV7-9 to TRBJ2-7; 8 positions agree with TRBD2. Germline CDR1 SEHNR, CDR2 FQNEAQ (reference sequence). V gave up 1 base and J gave up 3 bases; unmatched junction bases: 11. CDR3 length equals 17 residues. The CDR3, as DNA: TGTGCCAGCAGCTTAGGGGCCGGGACTAGAACTCTCTACGAGCAGTACTTC. Translating gives CASSLGAGTRTLYEQYF.

This sequence joins TRBV18 and TRBJ2-1, with D perhaps matching TRBD2 (5 bases). The CDR3 contains 12 residues. Germline lookup yields CDR1 KGHSH and CDR2 LQKENI. Trimming took 5 bases from V and 9 from J, leaving 11 bases between them. The CDR3 DNA reads TGTGCCAGCTCAGCCTTAGCGATTGAGCAGTTCTTC. This sequence encodes CASSALAIEQFF.

The gene calls are TRBV5-1 and TRBJ2-5, with 12 bases aligning to TRBD2. The V gene end was trimmed by 1 base and the J gene end by 1 base; junction bases not matched to a gene: 5. The CDR3 has 17 residues. In germline, CDR1 is SGHRS, CDR2 YFSETQ. CDR3 amino acids: CASSLSPSGGGQETQYF. CDR3 nucleotides: TGCGCCAGCAGCTTGTCCCCTAGCGGGGGGGGCCAAGAGACCCAGTACTTC.